This entry lists 32 T cell receptor beta chains sequenced from one sample in a study of CXCR3-negative and CXCR3-positive naive CD8 T cells. Their antigens are not known. General observations from the study: CXCR3-positive naive cells carried more hydrophobic TRB CDR3s than CXCR3-negative ones.

UMI-labeled 5' RACE TRB cDNA libraries were prepared from the cells. TCRdb reprocessed the 5' RACE reads; each CDR3 protein has one entry and no DNA is given. The sample has 130,000 or so distinct CDR3 sequences. Sequenced: naive CXCR3+ CD8+ T cells from blood. Subset specified: CD45RO-CCR7+CD27+CD95- naive CD8+ T cells expressing CXCR3 (TNR3+). The receptor source for this set is a human donor in good health. Some clones in this sample may be carry-over from other donors' samples.

The chain joins TRBV5-1 to TRBJ2-3; checking the TCRdb D call of TRBD2 is not possible without DNA. This CDR3 has 15 amino acids. In germline, CDR1 is SGHRS, CDR2 YFSETQ. The CDR3 sequence: CASSLAGGGADTQYF.

The chain is built from TRBV5-1 and TRBJ1-1; TCRdb's D call, TRBD1, is unchecked because there is no DNA. Germline assignment: CDR1 SGHRS and CDR2 YFSETQ. This CDR3 region has 16 residues. The CDR3: CASSLGEGRWNTEAFF.

The rearrangement uses TRBV5-5 and TRBJ2-7; the TRBD1 assignment by TCRdb is unverifiable without DNA. Germline values: CDR1 SGHKS, CDR2 YYEKEE (reference sequence). This CDR3 is 13 amino acids long. The CDR3: CASSLGDGYEQYF.

The chain links TRBV20-1 to TRBJ2-5; TCRdb gives TRBD1 as the D gene, but with no DNA this cannot be confirmed. Germline V gives CDR1 DFQATT, CDR2 SNEGSKA (reference sequence). The CDR3 length is 15 residues. CDR3 sequence reads: CSARDGQGDERTQYF.

V gene TRBV4-2 combines with J gene TRBJ2-2; TCRdb indicates TRBD1, and absent DNA this call remains unverified. The CDR3 sequence is 17 residues long. Germline lookup yields CDR1 LGHNA and CDR2 YNFKEQ. CDR3: CASSARTGGNNTGELFF.

This CDR3 is CASSSDPGTDFSPLHF. The chain is built from TRBV7-2 and TRBJ1-6; there is no DNA to check the TCRdb D call of TRBD1. The germline V gene encodes CDR1 SGHTA and CDR2 FQGNSA. The CDR3 totals 16 residues.

CDR3 sequence: CASSQKYNEQFF. The chain uses TRBV9 and TRBJ2-1. The CDR3 extends over 12 amino acids. In germline, CDR1 is SGDLS, CDR2 YYNGEE.

This chain uses TRBV10-3 with TRBJ2-7; TCRdb calls TRBD1, which cannot be checked without DNA. The V gene's germline CDR1 is ENHRY and CDR2 SYGVKD. The CDR3 runs to 18 residues. The CDR3 region is CAISARGINTLGVREQYF.

The chain employs TRBV12-3 or TRBV12-4 and TRBJ2-7. The CDR3 is 14 residues long. The chain's CDR3 is CASSLTPESYEQYF.

This chain links TRBV10-3 with TRBJ2-1; the TCRdb D gene call, TRBD2, has no DNA to confirm it. The CDR3 covers 13 residues. Germline V gene lookup returns CDR1 ENHRY and CDR2 SYGVKD. CDR3 residues: CAISGDPAGEQFF.

The chain employs TRBV18 and TRBJ1-1. CDR1 is KGHSH and CDR2 is LQKENI in the germline V gene. This CDR3 has 15 residues. This CDR3 reads CASSPPFDGNTEAFF. The full variable domain, in which reference TRBV18 and TRBJ1-1 provide the parts outside the CDR3, is NAGVMQNPRHLVRRRGQEARLRCSPMKGHSHVYWYRQLPEEGLKFMVYLQKENIIDESGMPKERFSAEFPKEGPSILRIQQVVRGDSAAYFCASSPPFDGNTEAFFGQGTRLTVV.

The chain joins TRBV29-1 to TRBJ2-7; TCRdb gives TRBD1 as the D gene, but with no DNA this cannot be confirmed. Germline CDR1 reads SQVTM; CDR2 reads ANQGSEA. This CDR3 comprises 13 residues. The CDR3 region is CSVVGGQVYEQYF.

The V and J genes are TRBV29-1 and TRBJ2-7. CDR1 is SQVTM, CDR2 ANQGSEA, per germline. The CDR3 is 13 amino acids. The CDR3 sequence is CSVEDRGTYEQYF.

The chain couples TRBV12-3 or TRBV12-4 to TRBJ1-5. The CDR3 spans 15 residues. Here the CDR3 reads CASSFPDSSNQPQHF.

The V call is TRBV21-1, the J call TRBJ2-7; TCRdb's D gene call, TRBD1, goes unchecked for lack of DNA. TRBV21-1 is assigned pseudogene status. This CDR3 region has 15 residues. This chain's CDR3 is CASSKVRTLVYEQYF.

The CDR3 reads CSATSLSGADPYEQYF. V and J are TRBV20-1 and TRBJ2-7; with no DNA, the TCRdb D assignment of TRBD1 cannot be verified. The V gene's germline CDR1 is DFQATT and CDR2 SNEGSKA (reference sequence). CDR3 length: 16 residues.

The rearrangement uses TRBV19 and TRBJ1-1; no DNA is available, so the TRBD1 call from TCRdb remains unchecked. Germline CDR1 is LNHDA and CDR2 is SQIVND (reference sequence). The length of the CDR3 is 14 residues. The CDR3 loop reads CASSIRGQDTEAFF. The full variable domain, completed using reference TRBV19 and TRBJ1-1, is DGGITQSPKYLFRKEGQNVTLSCEQNLNHDAMYWYRQDPGQGLRLIYYSQIVNDFQKGDIAEGYSVSREKKESFPLTVTSAQKNPTAFYLCASSIRGQDTEAFFGQGTRLTVV.

The rearrangement joins TRBV27 to TRBJ1-2. Germline values: CDR1 MNHEY, CDR2 SMNVEV (reference sequence). The CDR3 has 16 amino acids. The CDR3 spells CASSDQSAGSWYGYTF.

CDR3 sequence reads: CASSLGTSGDTQYF. This chain joins TRBV5-1 and TRBJ2-3. Germline V gives CDR1 SGHRS, CDR2 YFSETQ. This CDR3 spans 14 amino acids.

The rearrangement joins TRBV28 to TRBJ1-2. The CDR3 totals 17 residues. Germline values: CDR1 MDHEN, CDR2 SYDVKM. The CDR3 sequence is CASDTRVWASPVYGYTF.

The chain links TRBV5-5 to TRBJ2-5; the D call from TCRdb, TRBD1, cannot be confirmed without DNA. Germline V gene data show CDR1 as SGHKS and CDR2 as YYEKEE (reference sequence). This CDR3 has 15 residues. CDR3 protein: CASSFSDRGRETQYF.

The V call is TRBV7-9, the J call TRBJ1-6; TCRdb designates TRBD1, a call that cannot be tested without DNA. The CDR3 extends over 15 amino acids. Germline-derived CDR1 and CDR2 are SEHNR and FQNEAQ (reference sequence). CDR3 protein: CASSPIQGRGSPLHF. Drawing the rest from reference TRBV7-9 and TRBJ1-6, the complete variable domain is DTGVSQNPRHKITKRGQNVTFRCDPISEHNRLYWYRQTLGQGPEFLTYFQNEAQLEKSRLLSDRFSAERPKGSFSTLEIQRTEQGDSAMYLCASSPIQGRGSPLHFGNGTRLTVT.

The rearrangement joins TRBV11-2 to TRBJ1-1. The germline CDR1 and CDR2 sequences are SGHAT and FQNNGV. The length of the CDR3 is 12 residues. CDR3 region: CASSWQNTEAFF.

The genes are TRBV3-1 and TRBJ2-7; as DNA is missing, the TRBD2 call by TCRdb cannot be tested. The CDR3 has 16 residues. CDR1 is LGHDT and CDR2 is YNNKEL in the germline V gene (reference sequence). CDR3 loop: CASSQVVGGLWYEQYF.

V is TRBV5-1 and J is TRBJ1-2; TCRdb designates TRBD1, a call that cannot be tested without DNA. The CDR3 runs 15 residues. Germline V gene sequence: CDR1 SGHRS, CDR2 YFSETQ. CDR3 in amino acids: CASSPGTGVSYGYTF. Supplemented by reference TRBV5-1 and TRBJ1-2, the full variable domain reads KAGVTQTPRYLIKTRGQQVTLSCSPISGHRSVSWYQQTPGQGLQFLFEYFSETQRNKGNFPGRFSGRQFSNSRSEMNVSTLELGDSALYLCASSPGTGVSYGYTFGSGTRLTVV.

This chain uses TRBV7-4 with TRBJ2-2. There are 16 residues in the CDR3. CDR1 and CDR2 (germline): SGHVT, SQSDAQ. CDR3: CASSLDAYGEPGSCFF.

The chain recombines TRBV13 with TRBJ1-1; the D gene TCRdb calls, TRBD1, cannot be checked with no DNA. Germline CDR1 reads PRHDT; CDR2 reads FYEKMQ (reference sequence). This CDR3 has 13 amino acids. CDR3 in amino acids: CASSTTGNTEAFF.

This chain uses TRBV7-3 with TRBJ2-1. There are 13 residues in the CDR3. Germline V gives CDR1 SGHTA, CDR2 FQGTGA. CDR3 sequence: CASSLNDGMGQFF. Looking up the rest from reference TRBV7-3 and TRBJ2-1 gives the full variable domain: GAGVSQTPSNKVTEKGKYVELRCDPISGHTALYWYRQSLGQGPEFLIYFQGTGAADDSGLPNDRFFAVRPEGSVSTLKIQRTERGDSAVYLCASSLNDGMGQFFGPGTRLTVL.

V is TRBV2 and J is TRBJ2-4; TCRdb's assignment of TRBD1 cannot be checked, as there is no DNA. The CDR3 length is 17 residues. Looked up from germline, CDR1 is SNHLY and CDR2 is FYNNEI. The CDR3: CASSRGPATGAENIQYF.

The CDR3 spells CASSRLVQINYGYTF. The chain carries TRBV7-9 and TRBJ1-2. Germline V gene data show CDR1 as SEHNR and CDR2 as FQNEAQ (reference sequence). This CDR3 is built from 15 residues.

The rearrangement links TRBV6-5 to TRBJ2-1; TCRdb proposes TRBD2, but this gene call is untestable without DNA. The CDR3 is 14 amino acids. Germline V gene lookup returns CDR1 MNHEY and CDR2 SVGAGI. The CDR3 spells CASSTAGPINEQFF.

J is TRBJ1-2 and V is TRBV2. This CDR3 has 14 residues. CDR1 and CDR2 from the germline V gene are SNHLY and FYNNEI. The chain's CDR3 is CASSEAVAGEGYTF.